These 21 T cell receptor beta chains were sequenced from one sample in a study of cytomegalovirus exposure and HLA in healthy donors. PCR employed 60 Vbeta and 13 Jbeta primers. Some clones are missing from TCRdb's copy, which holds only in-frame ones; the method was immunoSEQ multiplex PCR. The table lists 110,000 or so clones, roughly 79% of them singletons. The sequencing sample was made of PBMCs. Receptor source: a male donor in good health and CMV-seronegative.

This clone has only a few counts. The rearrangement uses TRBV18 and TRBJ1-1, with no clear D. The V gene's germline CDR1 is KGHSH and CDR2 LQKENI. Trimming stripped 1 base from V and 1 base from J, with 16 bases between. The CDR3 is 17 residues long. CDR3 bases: TGTGCCAGCTCACCACAAACATACCGGGAAGCGAACACTGAAGCTTTCTTT. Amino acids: CASSPQTYREANTEAFF. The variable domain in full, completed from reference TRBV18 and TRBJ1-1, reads NAGVMQNPRHLVRRRGQEARLRCSPMKGHSHVYWYRQLPEEGLKFMVYLQKENIIDESGMPKERFSAEFPKEGPSILRIQQVVRGDSAAYFCASSPQTYREANTEAFFGQGTRLTVV.

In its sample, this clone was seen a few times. CDR3 bases: TGCGCCAGCAGCTTGGATTCACAGGGGGCCAACACCATATATTTT. Translating it yields CASSLDSQGANTIYF. The rearrangement joins TRBV5-1 to TRBJ1-3; 9 bases line up with TRBD1. Germline assignment: CDR1 SGHRS and CDR2 YFSETQ. J was trimmed by 7 bases and V by 0 bases; bases with no gene match: 5. The CDR3 length is 15 residues.

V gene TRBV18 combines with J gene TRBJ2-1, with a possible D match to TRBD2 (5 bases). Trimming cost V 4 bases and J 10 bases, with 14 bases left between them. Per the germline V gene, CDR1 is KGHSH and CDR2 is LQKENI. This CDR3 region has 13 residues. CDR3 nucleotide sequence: TGTGCCAGCTCACAGACGGAGGTTTCGGAGCAGTTCTTC. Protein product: CASSQTEVSEQFF.

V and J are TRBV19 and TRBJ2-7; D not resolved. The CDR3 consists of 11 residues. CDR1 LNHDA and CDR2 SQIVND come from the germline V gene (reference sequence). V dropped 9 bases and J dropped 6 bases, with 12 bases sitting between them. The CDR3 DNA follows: TGTGCCAGGCGTTCCTTGTGCGAGCAGTACTTC. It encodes CARRSLCEQYF.

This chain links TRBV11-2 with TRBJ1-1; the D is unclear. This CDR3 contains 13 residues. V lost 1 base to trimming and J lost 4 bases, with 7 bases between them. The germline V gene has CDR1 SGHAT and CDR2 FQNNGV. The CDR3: CASSLAFGTEAFF. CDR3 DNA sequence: TGTGCCAGCAGCTTAGCCTTCGGCACTGAAGCTTTCTTT.

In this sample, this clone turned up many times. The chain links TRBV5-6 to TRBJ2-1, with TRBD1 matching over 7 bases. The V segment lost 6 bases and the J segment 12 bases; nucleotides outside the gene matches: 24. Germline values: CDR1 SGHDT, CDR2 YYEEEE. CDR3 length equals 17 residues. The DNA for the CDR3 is TGTGCCAGCACCCCAATGACCGGGACAGATACTAATTTGGGGCAGTTCTTC. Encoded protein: CASTPMTGTDTNLGQFF.

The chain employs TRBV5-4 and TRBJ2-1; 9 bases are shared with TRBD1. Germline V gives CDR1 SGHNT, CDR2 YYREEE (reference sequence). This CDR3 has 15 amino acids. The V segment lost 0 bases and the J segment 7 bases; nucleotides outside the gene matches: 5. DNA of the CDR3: TGTGCCAGCAGCTTGGGGGGGACAGGGTTTAATGAGCAGTTCTTC. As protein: CASSLGGTGFNEQFF.

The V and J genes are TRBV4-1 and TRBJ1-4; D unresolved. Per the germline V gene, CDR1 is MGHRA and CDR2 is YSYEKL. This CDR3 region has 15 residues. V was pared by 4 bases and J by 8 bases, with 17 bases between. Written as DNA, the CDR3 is TGCGCCAGCAGCCGAGCGACCGGCCAACTGGAAAAACTGTTTTTT. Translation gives CASSRATGQLEKLFF.

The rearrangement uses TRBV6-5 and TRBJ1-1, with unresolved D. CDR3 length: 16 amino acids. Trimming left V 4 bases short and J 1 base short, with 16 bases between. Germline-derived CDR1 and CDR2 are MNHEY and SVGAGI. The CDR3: CASSSRPRVRNTEAFF. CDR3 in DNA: TGTGCCAGCAGTTCGCGTCCACGAGTACGGAACACTGAAGCTTTCTTT.

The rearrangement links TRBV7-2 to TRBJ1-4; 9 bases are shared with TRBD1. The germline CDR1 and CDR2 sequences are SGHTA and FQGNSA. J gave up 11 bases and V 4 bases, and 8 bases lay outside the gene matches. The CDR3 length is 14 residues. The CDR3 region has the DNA TGTGCCAGCAGCTCCGGACAGGGGATAGGGAAACTGTTTTTT. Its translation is CASSSGQGIGKLFF.

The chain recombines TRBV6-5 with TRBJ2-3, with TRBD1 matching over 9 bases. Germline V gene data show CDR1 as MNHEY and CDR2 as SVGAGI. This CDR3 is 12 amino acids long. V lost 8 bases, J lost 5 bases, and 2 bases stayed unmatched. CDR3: CASGQGRDTQYF. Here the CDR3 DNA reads TGTGCCAGCGGACAGGGGCGAGATACGCAGTATTTT.

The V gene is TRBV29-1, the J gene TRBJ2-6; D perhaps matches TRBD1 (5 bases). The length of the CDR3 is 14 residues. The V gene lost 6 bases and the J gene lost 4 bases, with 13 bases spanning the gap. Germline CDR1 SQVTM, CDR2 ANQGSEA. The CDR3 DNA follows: TGCAGCGTCAGGGCAGGGAACGGGGCCAACGTCCTGACTTTC. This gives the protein CSVRAGNGANVLTF.

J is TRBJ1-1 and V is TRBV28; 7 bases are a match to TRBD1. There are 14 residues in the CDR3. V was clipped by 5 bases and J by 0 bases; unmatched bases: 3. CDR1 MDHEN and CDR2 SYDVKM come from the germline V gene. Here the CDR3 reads CASSPGTVNTEAFF. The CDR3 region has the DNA TGTGCCAGCAGTCCCGGGACAGTGAACACTGAAGCTTTCTTT.

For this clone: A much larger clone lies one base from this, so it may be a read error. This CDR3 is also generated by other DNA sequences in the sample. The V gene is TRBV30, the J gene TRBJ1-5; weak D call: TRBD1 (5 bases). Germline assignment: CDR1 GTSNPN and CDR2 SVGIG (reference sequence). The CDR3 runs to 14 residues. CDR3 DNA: TGTGCCTGGAGTGCCAGGGTAGGTGACCAGCCCCAGCACTTT. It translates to CAWSARVGDQPQHF.

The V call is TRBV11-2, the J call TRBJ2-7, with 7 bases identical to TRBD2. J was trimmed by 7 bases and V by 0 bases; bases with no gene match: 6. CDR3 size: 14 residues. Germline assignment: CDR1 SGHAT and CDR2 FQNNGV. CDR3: CASSLEGGPQEQYF. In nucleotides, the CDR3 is TGTGCCAGCAGCTTAGAGGGAGGGCCTCAAGAGCAGTACTTC.

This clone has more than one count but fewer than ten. The CDR3 bases are TGCAGCGTTGAAGTCAGCCAGGGGGCCGGGGGCTACACCTTC. It yields the protein CSVEVSQGAGGYTF. This chain joins TRBV29-1 and TRBJ1-2; 8 bases are shared with TRBD1. Germline V gene data show CDR1 as SQVTM and CDR2 as ANQGSEA. This CDR3 comprises 14 residues. With 1 base clipped from V and 8 bases from J, the junction kept 9 bases outside the gene matches.

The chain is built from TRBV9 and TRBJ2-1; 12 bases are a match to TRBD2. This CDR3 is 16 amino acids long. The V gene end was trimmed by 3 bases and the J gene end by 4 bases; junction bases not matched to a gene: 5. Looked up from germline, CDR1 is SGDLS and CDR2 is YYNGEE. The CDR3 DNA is TGTGCCAGCAGCGCCAGACTAGCGGGAGCGTACAATGAGCAGTTCTTC. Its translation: CASSARLAGAYNEQFF.

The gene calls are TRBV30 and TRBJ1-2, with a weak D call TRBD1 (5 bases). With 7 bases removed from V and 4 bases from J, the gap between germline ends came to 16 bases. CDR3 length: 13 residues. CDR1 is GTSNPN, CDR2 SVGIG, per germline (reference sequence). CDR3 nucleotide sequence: TGTGCCTTTTCCTCGCAGGGTTCCTATGGCTACACCTTC. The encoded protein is CAFSSQGSYGYTF.

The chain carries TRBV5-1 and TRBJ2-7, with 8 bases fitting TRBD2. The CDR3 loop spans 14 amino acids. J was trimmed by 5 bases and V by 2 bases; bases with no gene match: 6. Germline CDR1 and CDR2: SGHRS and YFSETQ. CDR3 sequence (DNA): TGCGCCAGCAGCTTAGCGGGAGTGACGGACGAGCAGTACTTC. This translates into CASSLAGVTDEQYF.

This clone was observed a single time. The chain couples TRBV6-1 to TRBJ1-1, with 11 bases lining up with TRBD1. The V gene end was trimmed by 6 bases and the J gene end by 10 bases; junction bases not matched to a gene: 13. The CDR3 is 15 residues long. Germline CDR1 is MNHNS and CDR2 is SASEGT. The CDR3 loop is CASRLVGQGAVAAFF. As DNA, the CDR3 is TGTGCCAGCAGACTGGTCGGACAGGGGGCTGTAGCAGCTTTCTTT.

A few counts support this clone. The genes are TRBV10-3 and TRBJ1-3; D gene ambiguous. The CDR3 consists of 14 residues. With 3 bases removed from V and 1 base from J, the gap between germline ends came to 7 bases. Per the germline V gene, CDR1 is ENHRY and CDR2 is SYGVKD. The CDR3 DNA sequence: TGTGCCATCAGTGAAGCGGGATCTGGAAACACCATATATTTT. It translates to CAISEAGSGNTIYF.